The 30 T cell receptor beta chains presented below share a single source sample, sequenced in a study of blood T cell repertoires in COVID-19. TCRdb's copy holds only in-frame clones and misses some; the assay was immunoSEQ multiplex PCR. This table holds about 190,000 clones, under 85% found once. The sequenced material came from peripheral blood. The source of these receptors is a man in his 60s with active or convalescent COVID-19.

The chain is built from TRBV4-3 and TRBJ2-7; D is possibly TRBD1 (6 bases). The CDR3 is made up of 14 amino acids. In germline, CDR1 is LGHNA, CDR2 YSLEER. Trimming shortened V by 4 bases and J by 4 bases, and 14 bases separated the two germline ends. The DNA for the CDR3 is TGCGCCAGCAGCCGGGTAGGGGGATCGTACGAGCAGTACTTC. Translated, it gives CASSRVGGSYEQYF.

This chain uses TRBV7-2 with TRBJ2-6; 8 bases are shared with TRBD2. This CDR3 contains 17 residues. In germline, CDR1 is SGHTA, CDR2 FQGNSA. The J segment lost 0 bases and the V segment lost 8 bases, leaving 9 bases of the junction unmatched. The CDR3 DNA follows: TGTGCCAGCGGGAGCGGGAGAACCTACTCTGGGGCCAACGTCCTGACTTTC. Residues: CASGSGRTYSGANVLTF.

The gene calls are TRBV28 and TRBJ1-2, with D hard to call. Germline CDR1 is MDHEN and CDR2 is SYDVKM. The CDR3 consists of 12 residues. V was shortened by 5 bases and J by 5 bases, with 9 bases between the two germline ends. CDR3 in DNA: TGTGCCAGCAGTCTACGAGGTTATGGCTACACCTTC. Its protein is CASSLRGYGYTF.

The chain recombines TRBV5-4 with TRBJ2-1; D is perhaps TRBD2 (6 bases). Germline V gene lookup returns CDR1 SGHNT and CDR2 YYREEE (reference sequence). The CDR3 runs to 15 residues. The germline V and J ends were trimmed by 4 bases and 2 bases, with 13 bases remaining between them. The CDR3 bases are TGTGCCAGCAGCACGGGACTCCGGGCCTACAATGAGCAGTTCTTC. The encoded protein is CASSTGLRAYNEQFF.

The chain combines TRBV7-2 with TRBJ2-2; 9 positions match TRBD1. The junction had 3 bases not matched to a gene; V was cut back by 8 bases and J by 5 bases. Germline CDR1 SGHTA, CDR2 FQGNSA. CDR3 length equals 13 residues. CDR3 residues: CASGQGRTGELFF. The CDR3 DNA is TGTGCCAGCGGACAGGGGAGGACCGGGGAGCTGTTTTTT.

The chain uses TRBV28 and TRBJ2-7; 8 bases are shared with TRBD1. From germline, CDR1 is MDHEN and CDR2 SYDVKM. Trimming took 5 bases from V and 1 from J; bases not matched to a gene: 13. The CDR3 contains 17 residues. Written as DNA, the CDR3 is TGTGCCAGCAGTGCCCTCGGGACAGGCGCCCAATCCTACGAGCAGTACTTC. It translates to CASSALGTGAQSYEQYF.

This clone was counted once. CDR3 amino acids: CASPPPFEQYF. The CDR3 nucleotides read TGTGCCAGCCCCCCCCCATTCGAGCAGTACTTC. The chain has TRBV27 and TRBJ2-7, with D hard to call. In germline, CDR1 is MNHEY, CDR2 SMNVEV (reference sequence). The CDR3 consists of 11 residues. V gave up 8 bases and J gave up 6 bases, with 11 bases separating them.

J is TRBJ2-7 and V is TRBV7-3, with a weak D call TRBD2 (6 bases). The CDR3 covers 13 residues. Trimming stripped 2 bases from V and 4 bases from J, with 9 bases between. CDR1 is SGHTA and CDR2 is FQGTGA in the germline V gene. The CDR3 protein is CASSLGGGYEQYF. The CDR3 DNA is TGTGCCAGCAGCTTAGGGGGAGGTTACGAGCAGTACTTC.

The gene calls are TRBV2 and TRBJ2-7; TRBD1 might be the D (6 bases). Germline CDR1 reads SNHLY; CDR2 reads FYNNEI. The CDR3 totals 14 residues. The ends were cut back, 8 bases at V and 6 bases at J, with 20 bases in the middle. DNA for the CDR3: TGTGCCAGCGGCTTCCGGGACACCCCCCGCGAGCAGTACTTC. Translation gives CASGFRDTPREQYF.

J is TRBJ2-3 and V is TRBV2, with 9 positions matching TRBD1. Germline CDR1 and CDR2: SNHLY and FYNNEI. The CDR3 sequence is 12 residues long. The ends lost 10 bases at V and 6 bases at J; junction bases unmatched: 5. Written as DNA, the CDR3 is TGTGCCATTACAGGGGGCGCGGATACGCAGTATTTT. Amino acids: CAITGGADTQYF.

This clone was seen once. The rearrangement joins TRBV29-1 to TRBJ2-3; 8 positions agree with TRBD2. The trim removed 6 bases at V and 5 bases at J, leaving 10 bases unmatched. The CDR3 is 14 residues long. Germline CDR1 reads SQVTM; CDR2 reads ANQGSEA. The CDR3 DNA reads as TGCAGCGTGCCGGCGGGAGGCTCCGAAGATACGCAGTATTTT. Its translation: CSVPAGGSEDTQYF.

This sequence joins TRBV19 and TRBJ1-6, with 7 bases aligning to TRBD1. CDR3 length: 14 amino acids. Trimming took 5 bases from V and 6 from J; bases not matched to a gene: 4. Germline V gene data show CDR1 as LNHDA and CDR2 as SQIVND (reference sequence). The CDR3 region has the DNA TGTGCCAGTAGTGTCCAGGGGGGTAATTCACCCCTCCACTTT. It codes for CASSVQGGNSPLHF.

V and J are TRBV19 and TRBJ2-7, with a weak D call TRBD2 (5 bases). The V gene's germline CDR1 is LNHDA and CDR2 SQIVND (reference sequence). The length of the CDR3 is 14 residues. V lost 5 bases to trimming and J lost 8 bases, with 19 bases between them. In DNA form, the CDR3 reads TGTGCCAGTAGTCCGGCGGCGGGTCTCGGGAAGCAGTACTTC. Its protein product is CASSPAAGLGKQYF.

The CDR3: CASSQGPSYEQYF. The DNA of the CDR3 is TGTGCCAGCAGCCAGGGGCCCTCCTACGAGCAGTACTTC. The V gene is TRBV7-3, the J gene TRBJ2-7; tentatively, D is TRBD1 (6 bases). The CDR3 extends over 13 amino acids. The germline V gene has CDR1 SGHTA and CDR2 FQGTGA. V was cut by 5 bases and J by 0 bases, with 8 bases left in between.

The chain carries TRBV11-1 and TRBJ2-3; 7 bases match TRBD2. V was clipped by 5 bases and J by 5 bases; unmatched bases: 7. Germline CDR1 reads SGHAT; CDR2 reads FQDESV (reference sequence). The CDR3 length is 14 residues. The CDR3 reads CASSPTSPKDTQYF. CDR3 coding DNA: TGTGCCAGCAGCCCGACTAGCCCTAAAGATACGCAGTATTTT.

V and J are TRBV7-7 and TRBJ2-7, with 9 positions matching TRBD2. The CDR3 sequence is 15 residues long. The germline CDR1 and CDR2 sequences are SSHAT and FNYEAQ (reference sequence). The V and J ends lost 4 bases and 1 base, in that order; junction bases with no gene match: 5. Written as DNA, the CDR3 is TGTGCCAGCAGCTCCGGACTAGCGTCATCCTACGAGCAGTACTTC. Its protein product is CASSSGLASSYEQYF.

This chain joins TRBV7-6 and TRBJ1-2; D remains ambiguous. The CDR3 spans 14 residues. Germline V gene sequence: CDR1 SGHVS, CDR2 FNYEAQ. V lost 5 bases, J lost 8 bases, and 18 bases lay in between. The CDR3 nucleotides are TGTGCCAGCAGCCCGAGGGCCAGGTCTGAGGGCTACACCTTC. This gives the protein CASSPRARSEGYTF.

The chain has TRBV5-5 and TRBJ2-7; TRBD2 matches at 8 bases. The CDR3 is 16 residues long. Germline assignment: CDR1 SGHKS and CDR2 YYEKEE (reference sequence). The V gene end was trimmed by 0 bases and the J gene end by 3 bases; junction bases not matched to a gene: 8. The CDR3 region has the DNA TGTGCCAGCAGCTTGGATGGGACTAGTTTTGTCTACGAGCAGTACTTC. Its protein product is CASSLDGTSFVYEQYF.

This chain connects TRBV30 to TRBJ2-3; tentative D call: TRBD2 (6 bases). In germline, CDR1 is GTSNPN, CDR2 SVGIG (reference sequence). CDR3 size: 14 residues. Trimming took off 4 bases at V and 6 bases at J, with 17 bases between the two ends. The DNA for the CDR3 is TGTGCCTGGACCTTTTCCGGGAGTCGGGATACGCAGTATTTT. Its protein is CAWTFSGSRDTQYF. The full variable domain, rest sourced from reference TRBV30 and TRBJ2-3, is SQTIHQWPATLVQPVGSPLSLECTVEGTSNPNLYWYRQAAGRGLQLLFYSVGIGQISSEVPQNLSASRPQDRQFILSSKKLLLSDSGFYLCAWTFSGSRDTQYFGPGTRLTVL.

The chain carries TRBV7-3 and TRBJ1-2, with D possibly TRBD1 on 6 matching bases. The germline V gene has CDR1 SGHTA and CDR2 FQGTGA. The V and J ends lost 4 bases and 7 bases respectively, with 13 bases between them. The CDR3 spans 13 residues. The CDR3 loop reads CASSSQGGGGYTF. The CDR3, as DNA: TGTGCCAGCAGCTCGCAGGGAGGGGGTGGCTACACCTTC.

The chain links TRBV7-3 to TRBJ2-1; 7 bases map to TRBD2. Trimming cost V 2 bases and J 1 base; bases outside gene matches: 5. This CDR3 contains 16 residues. The V gene's germline CDR1 is SGHTA and CDR2 FQGTGA. Here the CDR3 reads CASSLFAGDSYNEQFF. The CDR3 DNA reads TGTGCCAGCAGCTTATTCGCGGGAGATTCCTACAATGAGCAGTTCTTC.

The J gene is TRBJ2-3, the V gene TRBV12-2; no check of the table's D call, TRBD2, against the DNA was made. TRBV12-2 is a documented pseudogene. The CDR3 is made up of 16 amino acids. The CDR3 loop reads CASRLAREGETYTQYF. The CDR3 DNA sequence: TGTGCAAGTCGCTTAGCTAGGGAGGGGGAGACATATACGCAGTATTTT.

V usage is TRBV27 and J usage is TRBJ1-5; no definite D call. Germline V gene sequence: CDR1 MNHEY, CDR2 SMNVEV (reference sequence). The CDR3 contains 14 residues. Trimming cost V 4 bases and J 4 bases, with 11 bases left between them. The CDR3 coding sequence is TGTGCCAGCAGTTGGGGAGGGCCTAATCAGCCCCAGCATTTT. It specifies CASSWGGPNQPQHF.

CDR3 protein: CASRLGTPPEQYF. CDR3 in DNA: TGTGCAAGTCGCCTCGGGACACCTCCAGAGCAGTACTTC. This chain connects TRBV12-2 to TRBJ2-7; the table's D call, TRBD1, has no DNA check behind it. TRBV12-2 is designated a pseudogene. The CDR3 loop spans 13 amino acids.

This clone was found once. V and J are TRBV21-1 and TRBJ1-5. TRBV21-1 is described as a pseudogene. This CDR3 is 11 amino acids long. CDR3 residues: CASSSDQPQHF. The CDR3 bases are TGTGCCAGCAGCTCGGATCAGCCCCAGCATTTT.

The rearrangement links TRBV7-2 to TRBJ2-3; TRBD2 matches 11 bases. The V and J ends lost 2 bases and 1 base, in that order; junction bases with no gene match: 2. CDR1 and CDR2 (germline): SGHTA, FQGNSA. CDR3 size: 16 residues. The CDR3, as DNA: TGTGCCAGCAGCTTATGGGGACTAGCGGGCACAGATACGCAGTATTTT. This translates into CASSLWGLAGTDTQYF.

The chain recombines TRBV5-1 with TRBJ2-5, with TRBD1 matching over 8 bases. With V trimmed by 3 bases and J by 1 base, 2 bases remained unmatched. There are 14 residues in the CDR3. Per germline, CDR1 SGHRS and CDR2 YFSETQ. The CDR3 sequence is CASSWTGLQETQYF. The CDR3 bases are TGCGCCAGCAGCTGGACAGGGCTCCAAGAGACCCAGTACTTC.

This clone was seen more than once but under ten times. The chain recombines TRBV27 with TRBJ1-5; a possible D gene is TRBD1 (6 bases). Trimming removed 11 bases from V and 4 bases from J, with 21 bases in between. From germline, CDR1 is MNHEY and CDR2 SMNVEV (reference sequence). The CDR3 sequence is 15 residues long. The CDR3 protein is CASRSGGALNQPQHF. In nucleotides, the CDR3 is TGTGCCTCGCGCTCCGGGGGGGCCCTTAATCAGCCCCAGCATTTT.

This clone was observed a single time. The chain links TRBV5-5 to TRBJ2-5, with D maybe TRBD1 (5 bases). The CDR3 has 15 residues. Germline loops: CDR1 SGHKS, CDR2 YYEKEE (reference sequence). V was cut by 1 base and J by 7 bases, with 17 bases left in between. CDR3 residues: CASSLLRAGVGTQYF. CDR3 DNA sequence: TGTGCCAGCAGCTTGCTCAGGGCCGGAGTTGGGACCCAGTACTTC.

The chain joins TRBV6-1 to TRBJ1-3; the D is unclear. The V end lost 2 bases, the J end lost 2 bases, and 10 bases lay between the germline ends. CDR3 length: 15 amino acids. Per the germline V gene, CDR1 is MNHNS and CDR2 is SASEGT. The CDR3 spells CASSENSGAGNTIYF. The CDR3 bases are TGTGCCAGCAGTGAAAATAGCGGGGCTGGAAACACCATATATTTT.